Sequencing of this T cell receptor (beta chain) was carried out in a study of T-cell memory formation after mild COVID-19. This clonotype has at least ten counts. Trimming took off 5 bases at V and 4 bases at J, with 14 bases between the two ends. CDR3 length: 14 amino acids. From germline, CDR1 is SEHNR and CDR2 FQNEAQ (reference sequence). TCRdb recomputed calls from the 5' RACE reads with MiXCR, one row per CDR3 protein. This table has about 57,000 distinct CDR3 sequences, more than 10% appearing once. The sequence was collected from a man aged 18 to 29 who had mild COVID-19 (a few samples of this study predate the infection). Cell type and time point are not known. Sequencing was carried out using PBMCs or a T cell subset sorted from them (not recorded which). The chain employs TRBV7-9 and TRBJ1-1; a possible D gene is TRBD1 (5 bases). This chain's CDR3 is CASSPPGRPTEAFF. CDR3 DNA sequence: TGTGCCAGCAGCCCGCCGGGACGGCCCACTGAAGCTTTCTTT. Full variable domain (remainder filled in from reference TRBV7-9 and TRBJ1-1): DTGVSQNPRHKITKRGQNVTFRCDPISEHNRLYWYRQTLGQGPEFLTYFQNEAQLEKSRLLSDRFSAERPKGSFSTLEIQRTEQGDSAMYLCASSPPGRPTEAFFGQGTRLTVV.